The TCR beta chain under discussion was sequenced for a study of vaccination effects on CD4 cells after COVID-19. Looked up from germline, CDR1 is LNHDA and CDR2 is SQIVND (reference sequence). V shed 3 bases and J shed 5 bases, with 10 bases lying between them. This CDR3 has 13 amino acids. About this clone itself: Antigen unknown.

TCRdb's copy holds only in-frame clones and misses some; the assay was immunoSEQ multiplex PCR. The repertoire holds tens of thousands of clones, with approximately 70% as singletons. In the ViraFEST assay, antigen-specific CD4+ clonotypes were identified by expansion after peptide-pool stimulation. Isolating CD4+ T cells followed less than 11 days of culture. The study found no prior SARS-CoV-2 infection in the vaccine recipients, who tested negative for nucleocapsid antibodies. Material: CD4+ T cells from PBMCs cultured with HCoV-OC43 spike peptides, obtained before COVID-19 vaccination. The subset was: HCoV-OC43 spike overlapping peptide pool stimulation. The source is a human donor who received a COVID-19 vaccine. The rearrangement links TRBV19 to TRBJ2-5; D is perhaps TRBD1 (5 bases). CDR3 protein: CASSMTVGETQYF. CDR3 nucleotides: TGTGCCAGTAGTATGACAGTAGGGGAGACCCAGTACTTC.